The following is a T cell receptor beta chain sequence with its context. These data belong to a study of high-grade serous ovarian cancer treatment subgroups. The wider study: Samples averaged around 14,000 reads and roughly 7,700 unique TCR beta rearrangements.

The V gene lost 4 bases and the J gene lost 6 bases, with 17 bases spanning the gap. Germline V gives CDR1 SGHRS, CDR2 YFSETQ. This CDR3 spans 14 amino acids. TCRdb's table, derived via immunoSEQ multiplex PCR, lists solely in-frame clones and lacks some. The sample shows roughly 12,000 clones, around four fifths of them seen only once. The tumor samples were collected prior to definitive surgery or chemotherapy. This rearrangement joins TRBV5-1 to TRBJ2-7; D gene uncertain. The TCR sequence derives from a human donor with high-grade serous ovarian cancer. The sequenced sample consisted of tumor tissue. The CDR3 DNA is TGCGCCAGCAGCATAAGGACGGGCCCCGGCGAGCAGTACTTC. Amino acids: CASSIRTGPGEQYF.